This T cell receptor (beta chain) was recovered during a study of T-cell reconstitution after alpha-beta-depleted transplantation in children. Trimming pared 4 bases from V and 1 base from J, leaving 10 bases between. Looked up from germline, CDR1 is MNHNS and CDR2 is SASEGT. The CDR3 is made up of 14 amino acids. This clonotype was recorded a few times. Using unique molecular identifiers, the investigators prepared the TCRbeta library. TCRdb reprocessed the PCR reads with MiXCR, giving one entry per CDR3 protein. The data contain about 980,000 distinct CDR3 sequences, around 30% of them seen just once; the ten biggest clones take up roughly 27%.

The chain carries TRBV6-1 and TRBJ1-1, with D possibly TRBD1 on 5 matching bases. This receptor was identified in a boy less than two years old who had a stem cell transplant for SCID, so the T cells may come from the graft donor. The sample was PBMCs, mostly from graft donor cells, taken 360 days after TCRalphabeta/CD19-depleted stem cell transplant. The CDR3 DNA follows: TGTGCCAGCAGTGCGGGACCGAAGAACACTGAAGCTTTCTTT. The encoded protein is CASSAGPKNTEAFF.